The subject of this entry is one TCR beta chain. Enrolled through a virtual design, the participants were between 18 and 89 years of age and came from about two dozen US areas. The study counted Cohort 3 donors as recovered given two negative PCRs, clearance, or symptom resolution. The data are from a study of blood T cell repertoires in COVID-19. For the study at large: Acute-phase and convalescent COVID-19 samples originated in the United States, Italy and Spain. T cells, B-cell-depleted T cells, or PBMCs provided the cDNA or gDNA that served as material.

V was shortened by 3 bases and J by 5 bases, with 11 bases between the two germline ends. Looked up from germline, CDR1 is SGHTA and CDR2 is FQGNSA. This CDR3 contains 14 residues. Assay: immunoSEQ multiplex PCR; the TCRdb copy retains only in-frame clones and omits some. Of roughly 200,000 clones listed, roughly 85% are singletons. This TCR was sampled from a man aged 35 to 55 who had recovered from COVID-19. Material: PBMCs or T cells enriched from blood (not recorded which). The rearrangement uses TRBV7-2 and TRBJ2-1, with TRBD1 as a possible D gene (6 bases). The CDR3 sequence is CASSFRGGNNEQFF. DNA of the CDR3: TGTGCCAGCAGCTTCAGGGGCGGTAACAATGAGCAGTTCTTC.